One sample yielded the 13 T cell receptor beta chains listed below, sequenced in a study of identical twins. Each CDR3 protein is one row after TCRdb ran MiXCR on the 5' RACE reads. The sample consists of 510,000 or so distinct CDR3 sequences, 13% to 15% of them appearing once. Separately, the same data were catalogued under a study of yellow fever vaccine responses in identical twins.

Sequencing was done on a sample of CD4+ T cells sorted from blood. These receptors were collected from a woman aged 18-29 years in good health.

The chain employs TRBV7-2 and TRBJ2-1; D is perhaps TRBD2 (6 bases). Germline-derived CDR1 and CDR2 are SGHTA and FQGNSA. Between the trimmed V and J ends, which lost 3 bases and 8 bases, there was a span of 14 bases. CDR3 length: 14 residues. The CDR3 region is CASSFWDFFDEQFF. Written as DNA, the CDR3 is TGTGCCAGCAGCTTCTGGGACTTTTTTGATGAGCAGTTCTTC. Full variable domain (outside the CDR3, taken from reference TRBV7-2 and TRBJ2-1): GAGVSQSPSNKVTEKGKDVELRCDPISGHTALYWYRQSLGQGLEFLIYFQGNSAPDKSGLPSDRFSAERTGGSVSTLTIQRTQQEDSAVYLCASSFWDFFDEQFFGPGTRLTVL.

Only a few counts were recorded for this clonotype. V usage is TRBV6-2 or TRBV6-3 and J usage is TRBJ2-2, with 8 bases that match TRBD1. V was pared by 7 bases and J by 4 bases, with 5 bases of the junction left unmatched. Germline assignment: CDR1 MNHEY and CDR2 SVGEGT. The CDR3 sequence is 14 residues long. CDR3: CASTWTGFTGELFF. As DNA, the CDR3 is TGTGCCAGCACCTGGACAGGGTTCACCGGGGAGCTGTTTTTT.

This clonotype was observed a handful of times. This chain links TRBV7-2 with TRBJ2-2; 12 nucleotides align to TRBD2. Germline CDR1 is SGHTA and CDR2 is FQGNSA. The CDR3 is 16 residues long. The V segment lost 1 base and the J segment 7 bases; nucleotides outside the gene matches: 4. DNA for the CDR3: TGTGCCAGCAGCTTAGGACTAGCGGGAGTTCACGGGGAGCTGTTTTTT. This encodes CASSLGLAGVHGELFF. The complete variable domain, with remaining parts taken from reference TRBV7-2 and TRBJ2-2, reads GAGVSQSPSNKVTEKGKDVELRCDPISGHTALYWYRQSLGQGLEFLIYFQGNSAPDKSGLPSDRFSAERTGGSVSTLTIQRTQQEDSAVYLCASSLGLAGVHGELFFGEGSRLTVL.

This clonotype has a count of ten or more. The chain links TRBV11-2 to TRBJ1-4; 7 positions agree with TRBD1. The CDR3 contains 14 residues. The V gene end was trimmed by 6 bases and the J gene end by 8 bases; junction bases not matched to a gene: 9. Looked up from germline, CDR1 is SGHAT and CDR2 is FQNNGV. For the CDR3, the DNA is TGTGCCAGCAGTCGACAGGGTGGGGGAGAAAAACTGTTTTTT. Its translation: CASSRQGGGEKLFF.

This clonotype has more than one count but fewer than ten. The chain has TRBV18 and TRBJ2-5; D may correspond to TRBD1 or TRBD2 (5 bases each). V was shortened by 0 bases and J by 2 bases, with 10 bases between the two germline ends. There are 15 residues in the CDR3. The germline V gene has CDR1 KGHSH and CDR2 LQKENI. The CDR3 spells CASSPPTGGQETQYF. The CDR3 DNA sequence: TGTGCCAGCTCACCACCTACAGGCGGGCAAGAGACCCAGTACTTC.

This clonotype was found a few times. The genes are TRBV7-7 and TRBJ2-5, with D unresolved. Germline CDR1 SSHAT, CDR2 FNYEAQ (reference sequence). CDR3 size: 14 residues. The V and J ends lost 5 bases and 4 bases respectively, with 14 bases between them. CDR3 in DNA: TGTGCCAGCAGCCCGACTCCCGGTGGAGAGACCCAGTACTTC. Its translation: CASSPTPGGETQYF.

This clonotype was seen many times. V is TRBV7-9 and J is TRBJ2-7; 9 bases match TRBD1. Germline trimming cut 5 bases from V and 6 bases from J; bases unmatched to any gene: 2. Germline V gene data show CDR1 as SEHNR and CDR2 as FQNEAQ (reference sequence). The CDR3 runs 12 residues. The CDR3 here is CASSRTGVEQYF. The CDR3 bases are TGTGCCAGCAGCCGGACAGGGGTCGAGCAGTACTTC.

This clonotype was counted ten times or more. The V call is TRBV2, the J call TRBJ1-1; weak D call: TRBD1 (5 bases). Germline-derived CDR1 and CDR2 are SNHLY and FYNNEI. The CDR3 is made up of 12 amino acids. V lost 7 bases to trimming and J lost 2 bases, with 8 bases between them. The CDR3 DNA follows: TGTGCCAGCAAGGGGTTCAACACTGAAGCTTTCTTT. Translated, it gives CASKGFNTEAFF.

The CDR3 spells CASSPKGRDSYNEQFF. CDR3 DNA sequence: TGCGCCAGCAGCCCAAAGGGGCGGGACTCCTACAATGAGCAGTTCTTC. This chain connects TRBV5-1 to TRBJ2-1; weak D call: TRBD2 (6 bases). Per the germline V gene, CDR1 is SGHRS and CDR2 is YFSETQ. Deletions cut 4 bases from V and 0 bases from J, with 14 bases between. The CDR3 is made up of 16 amino acids.

The chain has TRBV5-6 and TRBJ2-5, with 7 bases aligning to TRBD1. Germline V lookup: CDR1 SGHDT, CDR2 YYEEEE. This CDR3 has 15 amino acids. Trimming cost V 4 bases and J 2 bases; bases outside gene matches: 8. CDR3 sequence: CASSMGQLNQETQYF. CDR3 sequence (DNA): TGTGCCAGCAGCATGGGACAGTTAAATCAAGAGACCCAGTACTTC.

The chain employs TRBV20-1 and TRBJ2-6, with D unclear. The ends were cut back, 5 bases at V and 0 bases at J, with 20 bases in the middle. CDR1 is DFQATT, CDR2 SNEGSKA, per germline (reference sequence). The CDR3 runs to 18 residues. Written as DNA, the CDR3 is TGCAGTGCTCCCGACGCGGAAGGAACCGGCTCTGGGGCCAACGTCCTGACTTTC. It translates to CSAPDAEGTGSGANVLTF.

The rearrangement joins TRBV4-1 to TRBJ2-2; 12 bases match TRBD1. J was trimmed by 5 bases and V by 0 bases; bases with no gene match: 13. Per the germline V gene, CDR1 is MGHRA and CDR2 is YSYEKL. This CDR3 has 20 residues. CDR3 nucleotides: TGCGCCAGCAGCCAAGATCAGGGGACAGGGGGCACGAGACGGACCGGGGAGCTGTTTTTT. The encoded protein is CASSQDQGTGGTRRTGELFF.

The V and J genes are TRBV7-2 and TRBJ2-7; D is possibly TRBD1 (6 bases). Looked up from germline, CDR1 is SGHTA and CDR2 is FQGNSA. The CDR3 runs to 16 residues. Trimming cost V 1 base and J 1 base, with 14 bases left between them. CDR3 DNA sequence: TGTGCCAGCAGCTTAGGGACAGCTTCTATATCCTACGAGCAGTACTTC. Amino acid sequence: CASSLGTASISYEQYF.